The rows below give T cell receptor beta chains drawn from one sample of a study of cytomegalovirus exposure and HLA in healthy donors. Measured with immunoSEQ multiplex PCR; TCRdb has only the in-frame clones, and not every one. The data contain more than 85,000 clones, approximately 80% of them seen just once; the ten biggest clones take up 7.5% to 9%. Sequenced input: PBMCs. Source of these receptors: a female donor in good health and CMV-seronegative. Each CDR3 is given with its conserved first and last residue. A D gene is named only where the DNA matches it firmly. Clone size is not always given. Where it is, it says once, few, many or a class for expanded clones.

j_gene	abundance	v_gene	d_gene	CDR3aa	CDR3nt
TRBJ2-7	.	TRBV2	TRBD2	CASRGEPAGGYEQYF	TGTGCCAGCCGAGGGGAGCCAGCGGGGGGTTACGAGCAGTACTTC
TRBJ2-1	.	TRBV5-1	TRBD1	CASSLDTGGNEQFF	TGCGCCAGCAGCTTGGATACAGGGGGGAATGAGCAGTTCTTC
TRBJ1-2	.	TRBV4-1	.	CASSQDELPNYGYTF	TGCGCCAGCAGCCAAGACGAGCTCCCAAACTATGGCTACACCTTC
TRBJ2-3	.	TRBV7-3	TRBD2	CASSRSGSFADTQYF	TGTGCCAGCAGCCGGAGCGGGAGTTTTGCGGATACGCAGTATTTT
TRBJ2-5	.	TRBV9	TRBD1	CASSVGQGAGETQYF	TGTGCCAGCAGCGTAGGTCAGGGGGCAGGGGAGACCCAGTACTTC
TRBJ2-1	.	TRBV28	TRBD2	CASTTLGREYEQFF	TGTGCCAGCACCACTCTGGGGCGGGAGTATGAGCAGTTCTTC
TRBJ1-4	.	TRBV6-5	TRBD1	CASMRAQAGGEKLFF	TGTGCCAGCATGCGGGCCCAAGCAGGGGGTGAAAAACTGTTTTTT
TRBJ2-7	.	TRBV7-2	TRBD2	CASSLVPLAERYEQYF	TGTGCCAGCAGCTTAGTTCCACTAGCGGAGAGATACGAGCAGTACTTC
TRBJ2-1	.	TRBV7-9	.	CASSLAFTGGSGNEQFF	TGTGCCAGCAGCTTAGCGTTTACAGGAGGGTCCGGCAATGAGCAGTTCTTC
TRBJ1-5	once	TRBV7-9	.	CASSFGGDQPQHF	TGTGCCAGCAGCTTTGGGGGGGATCAGCCCCAGCATTTT
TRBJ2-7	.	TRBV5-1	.	CASSLSQGIKQYF	TGCGCCAGCAGCTTGAGTCAGGGTATAAAGCAGTACTTC
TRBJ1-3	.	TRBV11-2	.	CASSSTGLAGNTIYF	TGTGCCAGCAGCTCTACAGGGTTAGCTGGAAACACCATATATTTT
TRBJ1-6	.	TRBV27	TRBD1	CASSFLRDRANSPLHF	TGTGCCAGCAGTTTCCTCCGGGACAGGGCAAATTCACCCCTCCACTTT
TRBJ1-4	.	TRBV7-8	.	CASSPTNGKLFF	TGTGCCAGCAGCCCCACCAACGGAAAACTGTTTTTT
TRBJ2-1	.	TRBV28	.	CASSISADSYNEQFF	TGTGCCAGCAGTATTAGCGCTGACTCCTACAATGAGCAGTTCTTC
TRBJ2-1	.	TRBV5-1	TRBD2	CASSFLTGLAGGGNEQFF	TGCGCCAGCAGCTTCCTTACGGGACTAGCGGGAGGAGGAAATGAGCAGTTCTTC
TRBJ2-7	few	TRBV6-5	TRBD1	CASRKQGAGEQYF	TGTGCCAGCAGAAAACAGGGGGCCGGCGAGCAGTACTTC
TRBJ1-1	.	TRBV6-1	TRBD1	CASRDQDRANTEAFF	TGTGCCAGCAGGGACCAGGACAGGGCGAACACTGAAGCTTTCTTT
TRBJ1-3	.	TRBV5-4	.	CASSLVGSSYSGNTIYF	TGTGCCAGCAGCTTGGTGGGGAGTTCCTATTCTGGAAACACCATATATTTT
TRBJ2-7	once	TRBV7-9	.	CASSLRGATYEQYF	TGTGCCAGCAGCTTACGGGGGGCTACCTACGAGCAGTACTTC
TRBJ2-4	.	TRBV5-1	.	CASSWRDWENPKNIQYF	TGCGCCAGCAGCTGGAGGGATTGGGAAAATCCAAAAAACATTCAGTACTTC
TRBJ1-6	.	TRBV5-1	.	CASSPDSGDSPLHF	TGCGCCAGCAGCCCCGATTCGGGTGATTCACCCCTCCACTTT
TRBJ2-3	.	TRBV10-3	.	CAISVIWREGMTDTQYF	TGTGCCATCAGTGTAATTTGGAGGGAAGGTATGACAGATACGCAGTATTTT
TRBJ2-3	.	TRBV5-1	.	CASSLVVVTDTQYF	TGCGCCAGCAGCTTGGTAGTAGTCACAGATACGCAGTATTTT
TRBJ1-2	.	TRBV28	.	CASSWGPSGGAYGYTF	TGTGCCAGCAGTTGGGGTCCCTCGGGAGGGGCGTATGGCTACACCTTC
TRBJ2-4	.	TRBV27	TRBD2	CASSRWGLAENIQYF	TGTGCCAGCAGCCGATGGGGACTAGCAGAAAACATTCAGTACTTC
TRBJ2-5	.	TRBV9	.	CASSATIPVQETQYF	TGTGCCAGCAGCGCCACCATTCCGGTCCAAGAGACCCAGTACTTC
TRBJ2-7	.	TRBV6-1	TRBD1	CASSEMDRGSQYF	TGTGCCAGCAGTGAAATGGACAGGGGATCGCAGTACTTC
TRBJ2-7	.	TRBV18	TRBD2	CASSPGLREASGRRNSYEQYF	TGTGCCAGCTCACCCGGCCTCCGAGAGGCTAGCGGGAGGAGGAACTCCTACGAGCAGTACTTC
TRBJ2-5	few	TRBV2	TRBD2	CASRGGGGQETQYF	TGTGCCAGTCGTGGCGGGGGGGGTCAAGAGACCCAGTACTTC
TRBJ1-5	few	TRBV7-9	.	CASSLTAGSNQPQHF	TGTGCCAGCAGCTTAACGGCCGGGAGCAATCAGCCCCAGCATTTT
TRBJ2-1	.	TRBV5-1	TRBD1	CASSLGDREKDEQFF	TGCGCCAGCAGTCTGGGGGACAGGGAAAAGGATGAGCAGTTCTTC